The 8 T cell receptor beta chains listed next were all sequenced from one sample in a study of CD8+ T cells in alopecia areata. Treatment described: oral pan-JAK inhibitor, 5-10 mg twice daily. Once RNA had been extracted, it was reverse transcribed into cDNA to act as the sequencing template. Sequencing used immunoSEQ multiplex PCR; TCRdb keeps in-frame clones, though not all of them. This table has over 150,000 clones, about three fifths appearing once. The specimen was CD4+ T cells sorted from blood, collected at week 24, from a patient treated with tofacitinib. Receptor source: a human donor with alopecia areata.

This clone was seen at least ten times. CDR3 nucleotides: TGTGCCAGCAGCCAAAATTCACCCCTCCACTTT. Translating it yields CASSQNSPLHF. The chain combines TRBV7-2 with TRBJ1-6; D gene unclear. With 5 bases removed from V and 7 bases from J, the gap between germline ends came to 3 bases. The CDR3 is made up of 11 amino acids. Germline V gives CDR1 SGHTA, CDR2 FQGNSA.

The chain has TRBV7-9 and TRBJ2-5, with 11 positions matching TRBD2. The CDR3 has 15 residues. Germline V CDR1 and CDR2: SEHNR, FQNEAQ (reference sequence). With V trimmed by 7 bases and J by 2 bases, 6 bases remained unmatched. The CDR3 DNA is TGTGCCAGCACCATGGGACTAGCGGCTCAAGAGACCCAGTACTTC. Translating gives CASTMGLAAQETQYF.

The chain links TRBV9 to TRBJ2-3; 10 bases agree with TRBD1. The germline gives CDR1 SGDLS, CDR2 YYNGEE. This CDR3 comprises 15 residues. J gave up 2 bases and V 6 bases, and 6 bases lay outside the gene matches. The CDR3 here is CASNRDRGNTDTQYF. In nucleotides, the CDR3 is TGTGCCAGCAATCGGGACAGGGGAAACACAGATACGCAGTATTTT.

This clone was recorded a few times. V gene TRBV5-1 combines with J gene TRBJ1-1; 8 bases agree with TRBD1. The CDR3 loop spans 15 amino acids. The V gene's germline CDR1 is SGHRS and CDR2 YFSETQ. V dropped 3 bases and J dropped 0; count of bases not matched to a gene: 4. CDR3 loop: CASSYYRGVNTEAFF. CDR3 in DNA: TGCGCCAGCAGCTACTACAGGGGGGTGAACACTGAAGCTTTCTTT. The variable domain in full, completed from reference TRBV5-1 and TRBJ1-1, reads KAGVTQTPRYLIKTRGQQVTLSCSPISGHRSVSWYQQTPGQGLQFLFEYFSETQRNKGNFPGRFSGRQFSNSRSEMNVSTLELGDSALYLCASSYYRGVNTEAFFGQGTRLTVV.

A note on this clone: At one end, the junction sequence differs from germline, possibly due to a read error. The same CDR3 also results from other DNA sequences found in this sample. For the CDR3, the DNA is TGTGCCTGGAGTAGACAGGTGAACACTGAGGCTTTCTTT. Translated, it gives CAWSRQVNTEAFF. The V gene is TRBV30, the J gene TRBJ1-1; D possibly corresponds to TRBD1 (6 bases). This CDR3 contains 13 residues. Germline assignment: CDR1 GTSNPN and CDR2 SVGIG (reference sequence).

This chain connects TRBV4-2 to TRBJ2-1; maybe TRBD1 (6 bases). Germline V CDR1 and CDR2: LGHNA, YNFKEQ. This CDR3 has 13 amino acids. Trimming pared 2 bases from V and 9 bases from J, leaving 11 bases between. The CDR3 DNA is TGTGCCAGCAGCCAACACTCAGGGGTTGAGCAGTTCTTC. It yields the protein CASSQHSGVEQFF.

This clone turned up a few times. The chain employs TRBV30 and TRBJ1-1, with TRBD1 as a possible D gene (5 bases). This CDR3 comprises 13 residues. Germline values: CDR1 GTSNPN, CDR2 SVGIG (reference sequence). Trimming took off 2 bases at V and 4 bases at J, with 11 bases between the two ends. The CDR3 is CAWSLQRGTEAFF. CDR3 DNA sequence: TGTGCCTGGAGTCTGCAGAGGGGCACTGAAGCTTTCTTT.

The gene calls are TRBV29-1 and TRBJ2-3; 8 nucleotides align to TRBD2. The V segment lost 6 bases and the J segment 3 bases; nucleotides outside the gene matches: 8. The CDR3 extends over 14 amino acids. CDR1 SQVTM and CDR2 ANQGSEA come from the germline V gene. CDR3 nucleotide sequence: TGCAGCGTCCCGGGACTAGTTGGGACAGATACGCAGTATTTT. Amino acid sequence: CSVPGLVGTDTQYF.